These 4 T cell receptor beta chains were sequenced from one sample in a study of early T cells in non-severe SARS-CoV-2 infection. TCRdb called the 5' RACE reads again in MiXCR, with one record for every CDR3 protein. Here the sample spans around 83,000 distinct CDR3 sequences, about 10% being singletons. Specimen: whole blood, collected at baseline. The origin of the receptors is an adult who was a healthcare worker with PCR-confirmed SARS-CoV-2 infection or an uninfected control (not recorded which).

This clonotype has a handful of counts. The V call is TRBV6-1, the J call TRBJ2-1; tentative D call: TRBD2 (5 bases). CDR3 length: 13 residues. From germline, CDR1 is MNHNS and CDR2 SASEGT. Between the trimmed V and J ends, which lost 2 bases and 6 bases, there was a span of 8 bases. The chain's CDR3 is CASSESEGNEQFF. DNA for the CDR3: TGTGCCAGCAGTGAAAGTGAGGGCAATGAGCAGTTCTTC.

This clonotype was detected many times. CDR3 in amino acids: CASSSVTGELFF. The CDR3 DNA follows: TGTGCCAGCAGTTCCGTCACCGGGGAGCTGTTTTTT. This chain joins TRBV28 and TRBJ2-2, with D unclear. Trimming stripped 4 bases from V and 4 bases from J, with 4 bases between. This CDR3 region has 12 residues. In germline, CDR1 is MDHEN, CDR2 SYDVKM.

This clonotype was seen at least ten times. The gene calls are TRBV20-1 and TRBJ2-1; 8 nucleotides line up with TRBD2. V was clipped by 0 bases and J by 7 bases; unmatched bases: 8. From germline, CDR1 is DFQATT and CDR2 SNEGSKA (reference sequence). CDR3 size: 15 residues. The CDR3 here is CSARDGAGVDNEQFF. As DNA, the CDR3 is TGCAGTGCTAGAGACGGAGCGGGAGTTGATAATGAGCAGTTCTTC.

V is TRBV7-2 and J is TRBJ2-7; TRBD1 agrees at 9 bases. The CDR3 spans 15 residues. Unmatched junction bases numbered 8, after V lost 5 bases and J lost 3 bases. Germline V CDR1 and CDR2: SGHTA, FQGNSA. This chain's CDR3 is CASSLTGGHHYEQYF. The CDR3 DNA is TGTGCCAGCAGCCTTACAGGGGGCCATCACTACGAGCAGTACTTC.